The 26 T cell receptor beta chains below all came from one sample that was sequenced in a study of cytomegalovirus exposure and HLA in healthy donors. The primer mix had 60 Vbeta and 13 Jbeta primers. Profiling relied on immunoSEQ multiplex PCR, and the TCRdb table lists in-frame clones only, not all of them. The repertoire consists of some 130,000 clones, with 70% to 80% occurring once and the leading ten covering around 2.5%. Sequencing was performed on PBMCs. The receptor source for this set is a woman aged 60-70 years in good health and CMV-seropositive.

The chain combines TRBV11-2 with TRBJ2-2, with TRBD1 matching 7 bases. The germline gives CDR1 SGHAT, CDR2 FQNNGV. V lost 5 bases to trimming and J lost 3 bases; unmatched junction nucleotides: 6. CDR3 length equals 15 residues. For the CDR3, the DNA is TGTGCCAGCAGCCGACCGACAGGGTACACCGGGGAGCTGTTTTTT. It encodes CASSRPTGYTGELFF.

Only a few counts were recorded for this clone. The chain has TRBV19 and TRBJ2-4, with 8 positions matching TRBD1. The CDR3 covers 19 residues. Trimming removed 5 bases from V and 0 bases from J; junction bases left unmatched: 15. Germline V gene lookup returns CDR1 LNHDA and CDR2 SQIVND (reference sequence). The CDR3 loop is CASSVMTGTGLLAKNIQYF. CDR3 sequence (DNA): TGTGCCAGTAGTGTTATGACCGGGACAGGACTATTAGCCAAAAACATTCAGTACTTC.

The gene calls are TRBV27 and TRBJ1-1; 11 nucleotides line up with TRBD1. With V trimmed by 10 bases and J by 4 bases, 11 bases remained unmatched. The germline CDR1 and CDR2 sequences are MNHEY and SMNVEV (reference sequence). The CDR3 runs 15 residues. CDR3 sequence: CATRGMGQGVTEAFF. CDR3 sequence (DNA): TGTGCCACCAGGGGCATGGGACAGGGGGTCACTGAAGCTTTCTTT.

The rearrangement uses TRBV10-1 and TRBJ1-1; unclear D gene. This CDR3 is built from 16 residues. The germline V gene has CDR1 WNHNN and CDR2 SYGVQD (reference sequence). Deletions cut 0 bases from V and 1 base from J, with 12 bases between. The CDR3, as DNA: TGCGCCAGCAGTGAGTCTAAGTTACGGGGGAACACTGAAGCTTTCTTT. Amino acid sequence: CASSESKLRGNTEAFF.

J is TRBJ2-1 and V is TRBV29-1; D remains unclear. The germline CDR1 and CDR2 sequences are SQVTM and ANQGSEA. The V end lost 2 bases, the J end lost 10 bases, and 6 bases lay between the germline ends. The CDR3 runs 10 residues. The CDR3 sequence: CSVESSEQFF. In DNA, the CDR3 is TGCAGCGTTGAATCCTCGGAGCAGTTCTTC.

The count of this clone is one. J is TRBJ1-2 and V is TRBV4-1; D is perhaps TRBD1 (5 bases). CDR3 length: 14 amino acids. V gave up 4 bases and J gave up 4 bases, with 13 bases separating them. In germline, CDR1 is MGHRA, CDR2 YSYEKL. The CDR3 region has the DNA TGCGCCAGCAGCCCGACGGGGGGGAGCTATGGCTACACCTTC. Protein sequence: CASSPTGGSYGYTF.

CDR3: CASSEGDRLDTEAFF. In nucleotides, the CDR3 is TGCGCCAGCAGCGAAGGGGACAGGCTGGACACTGAAGCTTTCTTT. The chain combines TRBV5-1 with TRBJ1-1; 8 nucleotides line up with TRBD1. Germline V gene lookup returns CDR1 SGHRS and CDR2 YFSETQ. This CDR3 has 15 residues. V lost 4 bases and J lost 3; bases outside the gene matches: 8.

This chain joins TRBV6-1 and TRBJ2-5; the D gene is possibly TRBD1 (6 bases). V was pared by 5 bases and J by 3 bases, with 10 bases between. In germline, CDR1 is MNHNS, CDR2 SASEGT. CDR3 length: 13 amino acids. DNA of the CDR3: TGTGCCAGCAGTACCGGGGACAAAGAGACCCAGTACTTC. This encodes CASSTGDKETQYF.

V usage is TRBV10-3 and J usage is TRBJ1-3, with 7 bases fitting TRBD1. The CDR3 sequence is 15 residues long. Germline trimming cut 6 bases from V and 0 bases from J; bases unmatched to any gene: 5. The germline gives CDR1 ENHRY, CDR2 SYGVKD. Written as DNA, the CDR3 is TGTGCCATCAGCCCCGGGACAGTCTCTGGAAACACCATATATTTT. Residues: CAISPGTVSGNTIYF.

CDR3 protein: CASSFGTGGEQFF. The DNA for the CDR3 is TGTGCCAGCAGTTTCGGGACAGGCGGTGAGCAGTTCTTC. The gene calls are TRBV27 and TRBJ2-1; 8 nucleotides line up with TRBD1. J lost 9 bases, V lost 3 bases, and 4 bases had no gene match. The CDR3 has 13 residues. Per germline, CDR1 MNHEY and CDR2 SMNVEV (reference sequence).

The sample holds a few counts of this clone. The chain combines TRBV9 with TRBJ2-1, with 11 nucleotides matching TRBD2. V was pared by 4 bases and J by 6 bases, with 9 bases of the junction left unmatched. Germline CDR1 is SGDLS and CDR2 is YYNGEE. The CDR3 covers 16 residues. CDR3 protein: CASSPWGSGGANEQFF. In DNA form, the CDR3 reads TGTGCCAGCAGCCCGTGGGGTAGCGGGGGGGCCAATGAGCAGTTCTTC. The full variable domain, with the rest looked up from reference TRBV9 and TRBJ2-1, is DSGVTQTPKHLITATGQRVTLRCSPRSGDLSVYWYQQSLDQGLQFLIQYYNGEERAKGNILERFSAQQFPDLHSELNLSSLELGDSALYFCASSPWGSGGANEQFFGPGTRLTVL.

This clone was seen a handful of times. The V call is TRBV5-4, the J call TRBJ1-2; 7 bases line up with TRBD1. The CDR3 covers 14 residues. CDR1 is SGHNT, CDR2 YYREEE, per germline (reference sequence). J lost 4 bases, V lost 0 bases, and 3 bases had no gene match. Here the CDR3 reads CASSLGTGAYGYTF. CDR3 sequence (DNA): TGTGCCAGCAGCTTGGGCACAGGGGCCTATGGCTACACCTTC.

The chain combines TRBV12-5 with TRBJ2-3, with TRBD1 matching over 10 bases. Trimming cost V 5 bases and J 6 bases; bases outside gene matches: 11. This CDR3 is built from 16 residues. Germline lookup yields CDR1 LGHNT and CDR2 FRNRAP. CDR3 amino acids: CASGLGTGVKMDTQYF. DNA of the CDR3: TGTGCTAGTGGTCTAGGGACAGGGGTAAAGATGGATACGCAGTATTTT.

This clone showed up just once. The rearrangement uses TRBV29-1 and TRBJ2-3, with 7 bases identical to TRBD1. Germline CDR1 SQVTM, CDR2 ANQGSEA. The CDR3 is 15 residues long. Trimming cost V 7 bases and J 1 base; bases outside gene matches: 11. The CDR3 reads CSAGLTGVGTDTQYF. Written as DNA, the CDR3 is TGCAGCGCTGGACTTACAGGGGTGGGCACAGATACGCAGTATTTT.

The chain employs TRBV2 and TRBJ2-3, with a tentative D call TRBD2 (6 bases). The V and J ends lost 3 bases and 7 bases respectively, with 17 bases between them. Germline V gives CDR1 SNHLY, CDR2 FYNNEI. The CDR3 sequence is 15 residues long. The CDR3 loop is CASSDRRGPPNTQYF. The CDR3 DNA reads TGTGCCAGCAGTGACCGGCGGGGCCCTCCAAATACGCAGTATTTT.

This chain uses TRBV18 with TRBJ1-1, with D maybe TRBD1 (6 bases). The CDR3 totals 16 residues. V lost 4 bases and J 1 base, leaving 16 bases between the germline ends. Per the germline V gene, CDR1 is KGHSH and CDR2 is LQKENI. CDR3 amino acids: CASSREPGASNTEAFF. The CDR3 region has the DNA TGTGCCAGCTCACGGGAGCCAGGGGCCTCGAACACTGAAGCTTTCTTT.

CDR3 coding DNA: TGCGCCAGCAGCTTGACTAGCGGGGGGGCCCGGGAGACCCAGTACTTC. The encoded protein is CASSLTSGGARETQYF. This rearrangement joins TRBV5-1 to TRBJ2-5; 13 bases are a match to TRBD2. V dropped 1 base and J dropped 5; count of bases not matched to a gene: 5. Germline V lookup: CDR1 SGHRS, CDR2 YFSETQ. The CDR3 is 16 residues long.

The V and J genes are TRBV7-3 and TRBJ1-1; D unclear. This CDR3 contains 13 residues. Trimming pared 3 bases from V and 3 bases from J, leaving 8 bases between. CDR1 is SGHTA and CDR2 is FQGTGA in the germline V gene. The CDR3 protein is CASSFVGDTEAFF. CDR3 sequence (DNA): TGTGCCAGCAGCTTCGTCGGGGACACTGAAGCTTTCTTT. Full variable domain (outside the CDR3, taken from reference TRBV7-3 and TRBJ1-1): GAGVSQTPSNKVTEKGKYVELRCDPISGHTALYWYRQSLGQGPEFLIYFQGTGAADDSGLPNDRFFAVRPEGSVSTLKIQRTERGDSAVYLCASSFVGDTEAFFGQGTRLTVV.

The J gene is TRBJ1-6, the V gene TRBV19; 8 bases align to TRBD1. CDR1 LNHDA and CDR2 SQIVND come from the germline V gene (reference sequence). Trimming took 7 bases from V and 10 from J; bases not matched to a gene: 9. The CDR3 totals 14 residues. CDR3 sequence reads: CASTGGAKLSPLHF. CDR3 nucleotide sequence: TGTGCCAGTACAGGGGGCGCGAAATTGTCACCCCTCCACTTT.

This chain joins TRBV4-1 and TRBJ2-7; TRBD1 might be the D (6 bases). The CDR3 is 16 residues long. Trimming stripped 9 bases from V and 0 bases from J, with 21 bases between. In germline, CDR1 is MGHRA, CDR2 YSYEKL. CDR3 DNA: TGCGCCAGTCCCCACTACCTCGGACAGAGCTCCTACGAGCAGTACTTC. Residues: CASPHYLGQSSYEQYF.

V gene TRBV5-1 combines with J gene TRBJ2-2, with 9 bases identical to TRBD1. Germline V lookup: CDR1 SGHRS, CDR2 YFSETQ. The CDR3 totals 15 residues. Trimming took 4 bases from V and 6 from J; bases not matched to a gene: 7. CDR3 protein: CASSRDRASSGELFF. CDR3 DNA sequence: TGCGCCAGCAGCCGGGACAGGGCATCGTCCGGGGAGCTGTTTTTT.

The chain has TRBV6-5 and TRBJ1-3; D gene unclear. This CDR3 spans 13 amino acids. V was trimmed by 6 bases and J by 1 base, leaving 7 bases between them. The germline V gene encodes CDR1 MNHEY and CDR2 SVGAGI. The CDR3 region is CASSLTSGNTIYF. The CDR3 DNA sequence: TGTGCCAGCAGCCTGACTTCTGGAAACACCATATATTTT.

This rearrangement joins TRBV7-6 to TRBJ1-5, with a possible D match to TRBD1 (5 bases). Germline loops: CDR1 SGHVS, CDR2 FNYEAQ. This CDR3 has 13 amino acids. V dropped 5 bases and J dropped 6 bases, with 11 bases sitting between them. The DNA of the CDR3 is TGTGCCAGCAGCCAGCAGGGAAGTCAGCCCCAGCATTTT. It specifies CASSQQGSQPQHF. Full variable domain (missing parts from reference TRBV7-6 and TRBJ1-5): GAGVSQSPRYKVTKRGQDVALRCDPISGHVSLYWYRQALGQGPEFLTYFNYEAQQDKSGLPNDRFSAERPEGSISTLTIQRTEQRDSAMYRCASSQQGSQPQHFGDGTRLSIL.

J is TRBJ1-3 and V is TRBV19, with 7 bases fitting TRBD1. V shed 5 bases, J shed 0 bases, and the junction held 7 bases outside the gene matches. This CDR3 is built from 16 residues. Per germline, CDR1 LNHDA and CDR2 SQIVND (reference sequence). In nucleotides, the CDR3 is TGTGCCAGTAGTTCCCGGGACAGAGGCTCTGGAAACACCATATATTTT. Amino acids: CASSSRDRGSGNTIYF.

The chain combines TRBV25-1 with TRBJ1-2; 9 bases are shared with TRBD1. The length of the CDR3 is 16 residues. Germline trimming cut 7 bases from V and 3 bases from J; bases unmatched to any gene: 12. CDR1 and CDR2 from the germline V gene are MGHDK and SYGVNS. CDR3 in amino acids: CASTLSEDRGDYGYTF. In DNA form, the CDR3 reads TGTGCCAGCACCTTAAGCGAGGACAGGGGCGACTATGGCTACACCTTC.

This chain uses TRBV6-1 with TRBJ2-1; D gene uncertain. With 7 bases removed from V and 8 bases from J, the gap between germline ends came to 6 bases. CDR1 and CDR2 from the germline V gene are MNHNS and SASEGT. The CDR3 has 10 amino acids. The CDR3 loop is CASIRDEQFF. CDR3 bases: TGTGCCAGCATCCGGGATGAGCAGTTCTTC.